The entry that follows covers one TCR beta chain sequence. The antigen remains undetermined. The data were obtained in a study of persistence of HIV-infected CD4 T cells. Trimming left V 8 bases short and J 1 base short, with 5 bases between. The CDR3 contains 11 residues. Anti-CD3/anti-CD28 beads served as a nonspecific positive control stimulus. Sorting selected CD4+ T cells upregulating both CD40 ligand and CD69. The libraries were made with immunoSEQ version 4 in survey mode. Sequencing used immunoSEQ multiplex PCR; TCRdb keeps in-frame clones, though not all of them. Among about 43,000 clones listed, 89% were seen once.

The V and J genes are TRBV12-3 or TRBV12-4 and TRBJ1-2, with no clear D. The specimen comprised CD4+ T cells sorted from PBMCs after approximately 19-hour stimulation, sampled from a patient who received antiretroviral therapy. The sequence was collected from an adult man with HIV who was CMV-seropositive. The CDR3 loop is CASWGNYGYTF. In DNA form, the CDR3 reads TGTGCCAGCTGGGGTAACTATGGCTACACCTTC.